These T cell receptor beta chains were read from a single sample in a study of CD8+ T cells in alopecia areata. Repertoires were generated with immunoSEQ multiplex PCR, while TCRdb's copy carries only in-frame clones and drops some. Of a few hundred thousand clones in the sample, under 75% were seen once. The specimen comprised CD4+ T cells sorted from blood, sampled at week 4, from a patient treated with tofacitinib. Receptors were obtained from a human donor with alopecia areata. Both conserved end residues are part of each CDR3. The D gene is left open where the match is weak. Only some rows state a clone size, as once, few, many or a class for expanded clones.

CDR3nt: TGTGCCAGCAGCTTCGAGGGTATCGGCACAGATACGCAGTATTTT
CDR3aa: CASSFEGIGTDTQYF
v_gene: TRBV7-2
abundance: -
j_gene: TRBJ2-3
d_gene: -

CDR3nt: TGTGCCTGGAGTGTACCATACAATGAGCAGTTCTTC
CDR3aa: CAWSVPYNEQFF
v_gene: TRBV30
abundance: -
j_gene: TRBJ2-1
d_gene: -

CDR3nt: TGCGCCAGCAGCTTGCTAAGAGGATGGAACACCGGGGAGCTGTTTTTT
CDR3aa: CASSLLRGWNTGELFF
v_gene: TRBV5-1
abundance: few
j_gene: TRBJ2-2
d_gene: -

CDR3nt: TGTGCCTGGAGCGAAGGGGCGATAGCTTTCTTT
CDR3aa: CAWSEGAIAFF
v_gene: TRBV30
abundance: few
j_gene: TRBJ1-1
d_gene: -

CDR3nt: TGTGCCAGCAGCTTAACCCATATTGATGAGCAGTTCTTC
CDR3aa: CASSLTHIDEQFF
v_gene: TRBV7-7
abundance: once
j_gene: TRBJ2-1
d_gene: -

CDR3nt: TGTGCCAGCCTTACCCCTCAGGGAACCTACGAGCAGTACTTC
CDR3aa: CASLTPQGTYEQYF
v_gene: TRBV27
abundance: once
j_gene: TRBJ2-7
d_gene: -

CDR3nt: TGTGCCAGCAGTGGTATGGCATATAGTTCGGATACGCAGTATTTT
CDR3aa: CASSGMAYSSDTQYF
v_gene: TRBV2
abundance: few
j_gene: TRBJ2-3
d_gene: -

CDR3nt: TGCAGCGTACAGGAATCTTACACTGAAGCTTTCTTT
CDR3aa: CSVQESYTEAFF
v_gene: TRBV29-1
abundance: -
j_gene: TRBJ1-1
d_gene: -

CDR3nt: TGCGCCAGCAGCCAACAGGAGGGAGAGACCCAGTACTTC
CDR3aa: CASSQQEGETQYF
v_gene: TRBV4-3
abundance: -
j_gene: TRBJ2-5
d_gene: -

CDR3nt: TGTGCCAGCAGCCTAAGCAATGAGCAGTTCTTC
CDR3aa: CASSLSNEQFF
v_gene: TRBV11-2
abundance: -
j_gene: TRBJ2-1
d_gene: -